This T cell receptor (beta chain) is from a study of control samples from healthy donors and cancer patients. Germline values: CDR1 LGHDT, CDR2 YNNKEL (reference sequence). Trimming cost V 0 bases and J 3 bases, with 12 bases left between them. The CDR3 consists of 15 residues. The table came from immunoSEQ multiplex PCR; TCRdb's copy has only in-frame clones and leaves some out. The sample carries fewer than 200,000 clones, 88% recorded once. This receptor was taken from a young woman in good health. Sequencing was carried out using blood. The V gene is TRBV3-1 (or the pseudogene TRBV3-2), the J gene TRBJ2-7; TRBD2 might be the D (7 bases). The CDR3 is CASSQEARGGYEQYF. CDR3 bases: TGTGCCAGCAGCCAAGAGGCTAGGGGGGGCTACGAGCAGTACTTC.